This record covers a single TCR beta chain. Its antigen is currently unknown. Blood genomic DNA input for TRB amplification was roughly 230-550 ng. These data are taken from a study of T and B cells in COVID-19 patients. Study-wide context: The recovered cohort's median age was about 36 years, versus roughly 67 years in active infection. About 90% of the roughly 20 active-infection patients had comorbidities associated with unfavorable COVID-19 outcome. Study-wide results and caveats: Patients with COVID-19 reportedly showed strongly skewed T cell receptor beta variable and joining gene usage.

CDR3 length equals 17 residues. V dropped 2 bases and J dropped 9; count of bases not matched to a gene: 14. Multiplex PCR with BIOMED2 TRB-A/B primer pools amplified TRB rearrangements. TCRdb used MiXCR to reprocess the multiplex PCR reads, holding one entry per CDR3 protein. This table has around 7,700 distinct CDR3 sequences, about a third appearing once. The chain has TRBV12-3 or TRBV12-4 and TRBJ1-5; 9 nucleotides align to TRBD1. The sequencing input was blood. The source is a human donor who had recovered from COVID-19. CDR3 in amino acids: CASSLRDRVIPLRPQHF. The CDR3, as DNA: TGTGCCAGCAGTTTAAGGGACAGGGTAATACCCCTTCGGCCCCAGCATTTT.